These T cell receptor beta chains were read from a single sample in a study of long-term antiretroviral therapy in people with HIV. TCRdb's copy holds only in-frame clones and misses some; the assay was immunoSEQ multiplex PCR. The data hold 20,000 or so clones, with 76% observed a single time. The material sequenced was unsorted PBMCs, taken 0.5 years before starting antiretroviral therapy. All receptors derive from a woman aged 45-65 years with HIV. Both conserved end residues are part of each CDR3. Fields, in order: J gene, V gene, CDR3 protein.

TRBJ2-3 | TRBV2 | CASRKRGGGDDTQYF
TRBJ1-1 | TRBV5-6 | CASSLGTEAFF
TRBJ2-5 | TRBV5-4 | CASSLAVGGGEKTQYF
TRBJ2-5 | TRBV7-2 | CASSLGSAGHQETQYF
TRBJ1-6 | TRBV6-1 | CASSEGQAVSSPLHF
TRBJ2-7 | TRBV29-1 | CSVARDSGEQYF
TRBJ1-2 | TRBV10-2 | CASSESSGYGYTF
TRBJ2-1 | TRBV2 | CASRDSGSSYNEQFF
TRBJ1-6 | TRBV2 | CASTRDRSPLHF
TRBJ1-3 | TRBV7-6 | CASSLGGTIYF
TRBJ2-7 | TRBV29-1 | CSVEGGGYEQYF
TRBJ1-2 | TRBV5-1 | CASSSPGQGLYGYTF
TRBJ2-3 | TRBV27 | CASRGTGYTQYF
TRBJ1-6 | TRBV6-1 | CASSDLQGASPLHF
TRBJ2-1 | TRBV14 | CASSQRGQGDYNEQFF
TRBJ2-7 | TRBV19 | CASSIAGTAYEQYF
TRBJ1-5 | TRBV27 | CASSLLGSNQPQHF
TRBJ1-3 | TRBV29-1 | CSVEGTGARSGNTIYF
TRBJ1-1 | TRBV29-1 | CSGRDMDTEAFF
TRBJ2-3 | TRBV19 | CASSTRGDGDTQYF
TRBJ1-5 | TRBV5-5 | CASSLRGGGGNQPQHF
TRBJ2-3 | TRBV5-1 | CASSLASGGRTDTQYF
TRBJ2-3 | TRBV7-6 | CASSFIFPGDRTDTQYF
TRBJ1-5 | TRBV30 | CAWSSGGRQPQHF
TRBJ2-5 | TRBV7-9 | CASSLGTGLGETQYF
TRBJ1-6 | TRBV2 | CAAAGTGISYNSPLHF
TRBJ2-5 | TRBV7-2 | CASSFRGRQSGETQYF
TRBJ1-1 | TRBV9 | CASSVGVEAFNTEAFF
TRBJ1-3 | TRBV2 | CASTTEGLLGSGNTIYF
TRBJ2-5 | TRBV12-5 | CASGLWAQETQYF
TRBJ2-3 | TRBV4-2 | CASSPYTGSTDTQYF
TRBJ2-5 | TRBV4-1 | CASSQDPGGTHQETQYF
TRBJ1-2 | TRBV5-1 | CASSVDGQQGAYGYTF
TRBJ1-2 | TRBV5-1 | CASSLERQGRYGYTF
TRBJ2-2 | TRBV19 | CASSTSGSQSGELFF
TRBJ1-5 | TRBV5-6 | CASSLLGGSGQPQHF
TRBJ1-2 | TRBV2 | CATRDGGHYGCTF
TRBJ2-5 | TRBV2 | CASTWETQYF
TRBJ1-2 | TRBV2 | CASSDGTGYGYTF
TRBJ1-2 | TRBV7-6 | CASSPSQGRDGYTF
TRBJ2-2 | TRBV5-4 | CASSLQGGRFGELFF